The clone carrying this T cell receptor beta chain was observed at least ten times. This specimen belongs to a study of regulatory T cells in long-lasting Graves disease. The time point here: newly diagnosed GD, antithyroid drugs for less than 3 months. The authors made the TCR library using RNA they extracted from PBMCs. Building of the TCR beta libraries involved iRepertoire HTBI primers and Arm-PCR of CDR3 regions. TCRdb passed the multiplex PCR reads through MiXCR, listing each CDR3 protein once. Here the sample spans 250,000 to 300,000 distinct CDR3 sequences, around 19% being singletons. A further study also used this sample, focusing on T cells in Graves' hyperthyroidism and ophthalmopathy.

This sequence originates from a woman under 40 with Graves disease. This specimen was peripheral blood mononuclear cells (PBMCs), taken at new diagnosis, from a patient treated with antithyroid drugs.

This chain's CDR3 is CSASSPPEAFF. The CDR3 DNA follows: TGCAGTGCTTCCTCGCCCCCTGAAGCTTTCTTT. The chain recombines TRBV20-1 with TRBJ1-1; no definite D call. Per germline, CDR1 DFQATT and CDR2 SNEGSKA (reference sequence). V lost 5 bases to trimming and J lost 6 bases, with 10 bases between them. The CDR3 consists of 11 residues.